The 26 T cell receptor beta chains listed next were all sequenced from one sample in a study of blood T cell repertoires in COVID-19. Some clones are missing from TCRdb's copy, which holds only in-frame ones; the method was immunoSEQ multiplex PCR. This table holds under 250,000 clones, 70% to 85% found once. Sample: peripheral blood. These receptors were collected from a human donor in a cohort sampled during active COVID-19.

This clone is a singleton in its sample. The V and J genes are TRBV6-1 and TRBJ2-7; 7 positions match TRBD1. This CDR3 has 15 amino acids. The junction had 6 bases not matched to a gene; V was cut back by 0 bases and J by 4 bases. Germline V gives CDR1 MNHNS, CDR2 SASEGT. The CDR3 here is CASSEALGGRYEQYF. CDR3 bases: TGTGCCAGCAGTGAAGCCTTAGGGGGCCGGTACGAGCAGTACTTC.

V is TRBV18 and J is TRBJ2-2, with 7 bases aligning to TRBD2. Germline CDR1 reads KGHSH; CDR2 reads LQKENI. V was pared by 5 bases and J by 5 bases, with 14 bases of the junction left unmatched. CDR3 size: 17 residues. CDR3 region: CASSTLEGGPRTGELFF. The CDR3 DNA is TGTGCCAGCTCAACCTTAGAGGGAGGGCCGCGAACCGGGGAGCTGTTTTTT.

The chain carries TRBV2 and TRBJ2-6, with D possibly matching TRBD1 (5 bases). V was trimmed by 3 bases and J by 1 base, leaving 10 bases between them. This CDR3 has 16 amino acids. Per the germline V gene, CDR1 is SNHLY and CDR2 is FYNNEI. The CDR3 loop is CASSEGRASGANVLTF. CDR3 DNA: TGTGCCAGCAGTGAGGGCAGGGCTTCTGGGGCCAACGTCCTGACTTTC.

DNA of the CDR3: TGTGCCAGCAGCTTAGGGACTTCCGGGAAGAATGCGGCCTACGAGCAGTACTTC. It yields the protein CASSLGTSGKNAAYEQYF. This chain links TRBV7-9 with TRBJ2-7; a weak D match, TRBD2 (5 bases). The V gene's germline CDR1 is SEHNR and CDR2 FQNEAQ (reference sequence). V lost 1 base and J lost 2, with 21 bases in between. The CDR3 is 18 amino acids.

The chain joins TRBV12-5 to TRBJ2-7, with TRBD2 matching 10 bases. In germline, CDR1 is LGHNT, CDR2 FRNRAP. CDR3 length: 21 residues. V was pared by 0 bases and J by 0 bases, with 17 bases of the junction left unmatched. As DNA, the CDR3 is TGTGCTAGTGGTTTGGTACTGTCTGGGGGGCTAGCGGGAGATCGCTCCTACGAGCAGTACTTC. Translating gives CASGLVLSGGLAGDRSYEQYF.

This sequence joins TRBV7-2 and TRBJ2-7, with unresolved D. Germline V lookup: CDR1 SGHTA, CDR2 FQGNSA. The CDR3 runs to 11 residues. V gave up 5 bases and J gave up 7 bases, with 9 bases separating them. CDR3 sequence reads: CASSTRSEQYF. The DNA for the CDR3 is TGTGCCAGCAGCACCAGATCGGAGCAGTACTTC.

This chain links TRBV7-8 with TRBJ1-1; tentatively, D is TRBD1 (5 bases). CDR1 and CDR2 from the germline V gene are SGHVS and FQNEAQ. The CDR3 is 16 amino acids. Trimming shortened V by 1 base and J by 0 bases, and 12 bases separated the two germline ends. CDR3 DNA: TGTGCCAGCAGCTTAGTAAGGCCAGGGTTGAACACTGAAGCTTTCTTT. Amino acid sequence: CASSLVRPGLNTEAFF.

This chain uses TRBV6-1 with TRBJ2-7; a weak D match, TRBD2 (6 bases). The ends were cut back, 2 bases at V and 5 bases at J, with 13 bases in the middle. The germline gives CDR1 MNHNS, CDR2 SASEGT. The length of the CDR3 is 14 residues. For the CDR3, the DNA is TGTGCCAGCAGTGAACCTCGGGGGACCAACGAGCAGTACTTC. This codes for CASSEPRGTNEQYF.

The genes are TRBV7-8 and TRBJ2-7; TRBD2 might be the D (7 bases). CDR3 length: 14 residues. Trimming stripped 4 bases from V and 0 bases from J, with 10 bases between. Per germline, CDR1 SGHVS and CDR2 FQNEAQ. The CDR3 DNA reads TGTGCCAGCAGCTCAGGGGACTACTCCTACGAGCAGTACTTC. It is translated as CASSSGDYSYEQYF.

The V call is TRBV11-2, the J call TRBJ1-3; 9 nucleotides line up with TRBD1. The germline V gene has CDR1 SGHAT and CDR2 FQNNGV. V was clipped by 1 base and J by 3 bases; unmatched bases: 4. CDR3 length equals 16 residues. CDR3 sequence (DNA): TGTGCCAGCAGCTTAGGCCGGGACAGGGTTGGAAACACCATATATTTT. Residues: CASSLGRDRVGNTIYF.

The rearrangement joins TRBV11-2 to TRBJ2-5; 9 bases align to TRBD1. In germline, CDR1 is SGHAT, CDR2 FQNNGV. CDR3 size: 14 residues. Germline trimming cut 5 bases from V and 4 bases from J; bases unmatched to any gene: 5. In DNA, the CDR3 is TGTGCCAGCAGCGTGGGACAGGGCGGAGAGACCCAGTACTTC. Residues: CASSVGQGGETQYF.

V gene TRBV11-2 combines with J gene TRBJ2-7, with TRBD2 identical over 11 bases. The CDR3 covers 16 residues. The trim removed 3 bases at V and 2 bases at J, leaving 6 bases unmatched. Germline CDR1 SGHAT, CDR2 FQNNGV. CDR3 residues: CASSFQTSGSPYEQYF. As DNA, the CDR3 is TGTGCCAGCAGCTTCCAAACTAGCGGGAGTCCCTACGAGCAGTACTTC.

This clone was found once. This chain connects TRBV7-9 to TRBJ1-6, with no clear D. Germline V lookup: CDR1 SEHNR, CDR2 FQNEAQ (reference sequence). Trimming took 3 bases from V and 7 from J, leaving 16 bases between them. CDR3 size: 16 residues. The CDR3 DNA follows: TGTGCCAGCAGCTTCTCCTCTAATGTACTCAATTCACCCCTCCACTTT. It encodes CASSFSSNVLNSPLHF.

This clone was found once. V gene TRBV4-2 combines with J gene TRBJ2-5; D not resolved. CDR1 is LGHNA and CDR2 is YNFKEQ in the germline V gene. The germline V and J ends were trimmed by 0 bases and 4 bases, with 12 bases remaining between them. The CDR3 runs to 15 residues. The CDR3 is CASSQDGQVLETQYF. The CDR3 nucleotides are TGTGCCAGCAGCCAAGATGGCCAGGTATTAGAGACCCAGTACTTC.

The rearrangement uses TRBV20-1 and TRBJ2-1; 8 nucleotides agree with TRBD2. Germline loops: CDR1 DFQATT, CDR2 SNEGSKA (reference sequence). J was trimmed by 8 bases and V by 3 bases; bases with no gene match: 6. The CDR3 length is 13 residues. The CDR3 coding sequence is TGCAGTGCTAGTTTCGGACTAGCCCATGAGCAGTTCTTC. Its protein is CSASFGLAHEQFF.

This chain connects TRBV4-2 to TRBJ2-7; TRBD2 matches at 7 bases. V lost 8 bases, J lost 4 bases, and 8 bases stayed unmatched. In germline, CDR1 is LGHNA, CDR2 YNFKEQ. The CDR3 is made up of 13 amino acids. For the CDR3, the DNA is TGTGCCAGCGGCAGGGAGGGTTTTTACGAGCAGTACTTC. Its protein product is CASGREGFYEQYF.

The J gene is TRBJ2-1, the V gene TRBV11-2, with 7 bases identical to TRBD2. Germline V gene data show CDR1 as SGHAT and CDR2 as FQNNGV. The CDR3 loop spans 16 amino acids. Trimming at V came to 1 base and at J to 5 bases, leaving 8 bases not matched to a gene. The CDR3: CASSLGPGLTHNEQFF. CDR3 nucleotides: TGTGCCAGCAGCTTAGGGCCGGGACTAACTCACAATGAGCAGTTCTTC.

This chain joins TRBV28 and TRBJ2-7; 9 nucleotides match TRBD2. Germline V gene sequence: CDR1 MDHEN, CDR2 SYDVKM. The CDR3 length is 15 residues. With V trimmed by 2 bases and J by 7 bases, 9 bases remained unmatched. The CDR3 DNA follows: TGTGCCAGCAGTTTAGGCGGGAGGGTTCGGGGTGAGCAGTACTTC. Translating gives CASSLGGRVRGEQYF.

The gene calls are TRBV6-5 and TRBJ2-4; the match to TRBD1 covers 8 bases. In germline, CDR1 is MNHEY, CDR2 SVGAGI. J lost 4 bases, V lost 6 bases, and 5 bases had no gene match. The CDR3 loop spans 14 amino acids. CDR3 in amino acids: CASRPDRGKNIQYF. The CDR3, as DNA: TGTGCCAGCAGACCCGACAGGGGAAAAAACATTCAGTACTTC.

A few counts support this clone. V is TRBV7-9 and J is TRBJ2-3, with 7 bases that match TRBD2. The germline V gene has CDR1 SEHNR and CDR2 FQNEAQ (reference sequence). The trim removed 4 bases at V and 1 base at J, leaving 5 bases unmatched. CDR3 length: 15 amino acids. CDR3 nucleotides: TGTGCCAGCAGCTCGCGGGGGAGGGGCACAGATACGCAGTATTTT. Its protein product is CASSSRGRGTDTQYF.

The gene calls are TRBV2 and TRBJ1-4, with D possibly TRBD1 on 5 matching bases. The length of the CDR3 is 14 residues. V lost 3 bases to trimming and J lost 6 bases, with 11 bases between them. The germline gives CDR1 SNHLY, CDR2 FYNNEI. The CDR3 DNA reads TGTGCCAGCAGTGATAGTCAGGGTTATGAAAAACTGTTTTTT. This gives the protein CASSDSQGYEKLFF.

This sequence joins TRBV27 and TRBJ2-4; weak D call: TRBD2 (5 bases). This CDR3 has 17 residues. Deletions cut 8 bases from V and 0 bases from J, with 20 bases between. CDR1 and CDR2 from the germline V gene are MNHEY and SMNVEV (reference sequence). Here the CDR3 DNA reads TGTGCCAGCCGTCGCGGACCGGGAAGGCTAGCCAAAAACATTCAGTACTTC. This sequence encodes CASRRGPGRLAKNIQYF.

The chain combines TRBV9 with TRBJ2-7; no clear D. V was trimmed by 2 bases and J by 2 bases, leaving 2 bases between them. This CDR3 comprises 11 residues. Germline V gives CDR1 SGDLS, CDR2 YYNGEE. The CDR3 DNA reads TGTGCCAGCAGCGTCGCCTACGAGCAGTACTTC. Translated, it gives CASSVAYEQYF.

The chain couples TRBV5-3 to TRBJ1-5; maybe TRBD1 (6 bases). TRBV5-3 is an ORF, and what it does is uncertain. The CDR3 has 16 amino acids. Trimming took off 0 bases at V and 5 bases at J, with 15 bases between the two ends. The CDR3 sequence is CARSLGCHRVDQPQHF. CDR3 in DNA: TGTGCCAGAAGCTTGGGGTGCCACAGGGTGGATCAGCCCCAGCATTTT.

J is TRBJ2-3 and V is TRBV15, with 9 bases fitting TRBD1. CDR1 and CDR2 from the germline V gene are LNHNV and YYDKDF (reference sequence). The CDR3 has 16 amino acids. The ends lost 8 bases at V and 0 bases at J; junction bases unmatched: 9. CDR3 coding DNA: TGTGCCACCGACAGCCCGGGACAGGGCAGCACAGATACGCAGTATTTT. It is translated as CATDSPGQGSTDTQYF.

This sequence joins TRBV28 and TRBJ2-5; 8 bases line up with TRBD2. Trimming at V came to 11 bases and at J to 0 bases, leaving 11 bases not matched to a gene. CDR3 length: 15 amino acids. Germline V gene sequence: CDR1 MDHEN, CDR2 SYDVKM. The CDR3: CASGGRGWYQETQYF. CDR3 DNA: TGTGCCTCGGGGGGGAGGGGTTGGTACCAAGAGACCCAGTACTTC. Variable domain in full (rest from reference TRBV28 and TRBJ2-5): DVKVTQSSRYLVKRTGEKVFLECVQDMDHENMFWYRQDPGLGLRLIYFSYDVKMKEKGDIPEGYSVSREKKERFSLILESASTNQTSMYLCASGGRGWYQETQYFGPGTRLLVL.